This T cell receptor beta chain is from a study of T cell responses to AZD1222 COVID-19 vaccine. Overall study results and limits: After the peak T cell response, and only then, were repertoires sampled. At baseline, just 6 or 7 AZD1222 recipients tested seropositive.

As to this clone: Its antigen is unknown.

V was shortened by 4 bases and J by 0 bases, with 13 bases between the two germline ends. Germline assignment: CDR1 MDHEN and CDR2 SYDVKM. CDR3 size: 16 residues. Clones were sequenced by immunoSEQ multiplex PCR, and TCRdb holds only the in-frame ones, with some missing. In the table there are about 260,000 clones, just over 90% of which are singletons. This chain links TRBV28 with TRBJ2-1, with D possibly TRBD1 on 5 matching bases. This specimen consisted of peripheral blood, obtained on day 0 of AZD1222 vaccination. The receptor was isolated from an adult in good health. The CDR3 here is CASSYATDSSYNEQFF. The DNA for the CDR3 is TGTGCCAGCAGTTACGCGACAGATAGCTCCTACAATGAGCAGTTCTTC.